The 17 T cell receptor beta chains listed next were all sequenced from one sample in a study of technical replicates of blood from a few donors. Assay: immunoSEQ multiplex PCR; the TCRdb copy retains only in-frame clones and omits some. The sample records 68,000 or so clones, approximately 90% being singletons. Material: PBMCs. The receptors were sampled from a human donor in good health. Some clones in this sample may be carry-over from other donors' samples.

V gene TRBV7-9 combines with J gene TRBJ2-1; possible D gene TRBD2, 6 bases. Trimming removed 5 bases at V and 0 bases at J, with 17 bases between. CDR3 length equals 17 residues. Germline V gene data show CDR1 as SEHNR and CDR2 as FQNEAQ (reference sequence). The CDR3 nucleotides read TGTGCCAGCAGCCCCCAGGCCCCAGCGGGCTCCTACAATGAGCAGTTCTTC. This sequence encodes CASSPQAPAGSYNEQFF.

The chain combines TRBV5-6 with TRBJ1-3, with TRBD1 matching 7 bases. The CDR3 is 14 residues long. V lost 2 bases to trimming and J lost 9 bases; unmatched junction nucleotides: 8. Germline V gene lookup returns CDR1 SGHDT and CDR2 YYEEEE. In nucleotides, the CDR3 is TGTGCCAGCAGCTTAGACAGGGTAGATCGCACCATATATTTT. It translates to CASSLDRVDRTIYF.

The chain employs TRBV15 and TRBJ1-2, with 9 bases aligning to TRBD1. Germline CDR1 reads LNHNV; CDR2 reads YYDKDF (reference sequence). The CDR3 is 16 amino acids. V gave up 1 base and J gave up 8 bases; unmatched junction bases: 11. This CDR3 is CATSRGTGQGPRGYTF. For the CDR3, the DNA is TGTGCCACCAGCAGAGGCACGGGACAGGGACCTCGGGGCTACACCTTC.

The rearrangement links TRBV2 to TRBJ1-5; TRBD1 might be the D (5 bases). The CDR3 spans 13 residues. Trimming left V 7 bases short and J 3 bases short, with 10 bases between. Germline V gene lookup returns CDR1 SNHLY and CDR2 FYNNEI. The CDR3 is CASTRGNNQPQHF. CDR3 DNA sequence: TGTGCCAGCACCCGGGGGAACAATCAGCCCCAGCATTTT.

As regards this clone: Germline and junction disagree at one end, which may indicate a read error. This rearrangement joins TRBV2 to TRBJ2-1, with TRBD2 matching over 12 bases. The germline gives CDR1 SNHLY, CDR2 FYNNEI. This CDR3 is 16 amino acids long. The CDR3 reads CASREDLAGGDNEQFF. Written as DNA, the CDR3 is TGTGCCAGCAGAGAAGACCTAGCGGGAGGGGACAATGAGCAGTTCTTC.

The CDR3 here is CATSRDSQYGYTF. In DNA, the CDR3 is TGTGCCACCAGCAGAGATTCTCAGTATGGCTACACCTTC. This rearrangement joins TRBV15 to TRBJ1-2; no firm D call. CDR1 is LNHNV, CDR2 YYDKDF, per germline (reference sequence). V lost 0 bases to trimming and J lost 5 bases, with 7 bases between them. The CDR3 runs 13 residues. The complete variable domain, with remaining parts taken from reference TRBV15 and TRBJ1-2, reads DAMVIQNPRYQVTQFGKPVTLSCSQTLNHNVMYWYQQKSSQAPKLLFHYYDKDFNNEADTPDNFQSRRPNTSFCFLDIRSPGLGDTAMYLCATSRDSQYGYTFGSGTRLTVV.

The chain has TRBV4-3 and TRBJ2-4, with a possible D match to TRBD2 (6 bases). The germline V gene encodes CDR1 LGHNA and CDR2 YSLEER. V lost 0 bases and J 6 bases, leaving 9 bases between the germline ends. The CDR3 length is 14 residues. CDR3 sequence reads: CASSQETGRNIQYF. CDR3 sequence (DNA): TGCGCCAGCAGCCAAGAAACCGGGAGAAACATTCAGTACTTC.

J is TRBJ2-7 and V is TRBV6-5, with D possibly being TRBD2 (6 bases). CDR3 length: 14 amino acids. V lost 6 bases and J 2 bases, leaving 14 bases between the germline ends. Germline CDR1 reads MNHEY; CDR2 reads SVGAGI. CDR3 bases: TGTGCCAGCAGCCCCAGGAGGGGTACCTACGAGCAGTACTTC. Protein product: CASSPRRGTYEQYF.

The CDR3 spells CASSARDRKGEKLFF. CDR3 DNA sequence: TGTGCCAGCAGCGCCCGGGACAGGAAAGGCGAAAAACTGTTTTTT. The chain has TRBV9 and TRBJ1-4; 8 positions match TRBD1. CDR1 and CDR2 (germline): SGDLS, YYNGEE. V shed 3 bases, J shed 8 bases, and the junction held 9 bases outside the gene matches. The CDR3 has 15 residues.

The chain couples TRBV19 to TRBJ1-1, with 9 bases aligning to TRBD1. The germline V gene encodes CDR1 LNHDA and CDR2 SQIVND (reference sequence). With V trimmed by 6 bases and J by 4 bases, 12 bases remained unmatched. CDR3 length: 16 residues. The CDR3 sequence: CASRSGQGGLVTEAFF. The DNA of the CDR3 is TGTGCCAGTAGATCGGGACAGGGCGGCTTGGTCACTGAAGCTTTCTTT.

This clone was detected a few times. The chain combines TRBV6-6 with TRBJ2-7; D gene unclear. Germline loops: CDR1 MNHNY, CDR2 SVGAGI (reference sequence). V was clipped by 6 bases and J by 6 bases, with 21 bases between them. The CDR3 spans 15 residues. In DNA form, the CDR3 reads TGTGCCAGCAGGACTTCCGGATTTTTAGTACTCGAGCAGTACTTC. It is translated as CASRTSGFLVLEQYF.

The rearrangement uses TRBV7-6 and TRBJ2-5; D call uncertain. V lost 0 bases and J lost 5, with 4 bases in between. Germline assignment: CDR1 SGHVS and CDR2 FNYEAQ. The CDR3 has 12 amino acids. The DNA for the CDR3 is TGTGCCAGCAGCTTAGCCCTGGAGACCCAGTACTTC. This translates into CASSLALETQYF.

The chain uses TRBV7-2 and TRBJ2-5; D may be TRBD2 (6 bases). The CDR3 contains 13 residues. Germline CDR1 SGHTA, CDR2 FQGNSA. Between the trimmed V and J ends, which lost 5 bases and 7 bases, there was a span of 14 bases. The CDR3 region is CASSTRTGGTQYF. The CDR3 DNA reads as TGTGCCAGCAGCACCCGGACCGGGGGGACCCAGTACTTC.

V gene TRBV29-1 combines with J gene TRBJ2-4; a weak D match, TRBD2 (5 bases). The germline CDR1 and CDR2 sequences are SQVTM and ANQGSEA. The CDR3 sequence is 14 residues long. Trimming left V 2 bases short and J 3 bases short, with 11 bases between. CDR3: CSVELGSRKNIQYF. In DNA, the CDR3 is TGCAGCGTTGAATTGGGGAGCCGCAAAAACATTCAGTACTTC. The full variable domain, with the rest looked up from reference TRBV29-1 and TRBJ2-4, is SAVISQKPSRDICQRGTSLTIQCQVDSQVTMMFWYRQQPGQSLTLIATANQGSEATYESGFVIDKFPISRPNLTFSTLTVSNMSPEDSSIYLCSVELGSRKNIQYFGAGTRLSVL.

The rearrangement links TRBV6-5 to TRBJ1-6; TRBD1 agrees at 8 bases. CDR3 length equals 15 residues. Per the germline V gene, CDR1 is MNHEY and CDR2 is SVGAGI. The V segment lost 4 bases and the J segment 8 bases; nucleotides outside the gene matches: 7. CDR3 nucleotides: TGTGCCAGCAGTTCCGGACAGGGATCTGATTCACCCCTCCACTTT. This translates into CASSSGQGSDSPLHF.

This chain connects TRBV6-5 to TRBJ2-1; tentative D call: TRBD2 (7 bases). The V end lost 7 bases, the J end lost 9 bases, and 19 bases lay between the germline ends. The CDR3 sequence is 14 residues long. The germline gives CDR1 MNHEY, CDR2 SVGAGI. The CDR3 reads CASTGAGAKIEQFF. CDR3 in DNA: TGTGCCAGCACCGGGGCGGGGGCAAAAATTGAGCAGTTCTTC.

The chain recombines TRBV6-5 with TRBJ2-1; D may be TRBD1 (5 bases). CDR3 length: 11 residues. V lost 6 bases and J 11 bases, leaving 11 bases between the germline ends. Per germline, CDR1 MNHEY and CDR2 SVGAGI. CDR3 nucleotides: TGTGCCAGCAGCCACGCAGGGAAGCAGTTCTTC. Protein product: CASSHAGKQFF.